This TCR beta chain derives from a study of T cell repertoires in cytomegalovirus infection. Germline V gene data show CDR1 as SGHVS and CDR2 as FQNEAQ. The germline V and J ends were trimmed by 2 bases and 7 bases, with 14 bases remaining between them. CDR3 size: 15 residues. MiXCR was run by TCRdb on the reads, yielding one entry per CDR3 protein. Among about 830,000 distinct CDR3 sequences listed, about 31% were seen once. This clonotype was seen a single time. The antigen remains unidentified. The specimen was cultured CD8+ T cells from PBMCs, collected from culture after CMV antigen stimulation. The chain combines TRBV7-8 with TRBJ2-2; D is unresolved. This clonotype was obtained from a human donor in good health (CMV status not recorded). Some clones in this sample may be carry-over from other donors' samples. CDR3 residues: CASSLSYSYIGELFF. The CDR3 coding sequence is TGTGCCAGCAGCTTATCATACAGCTACATCGGGGAGCTGTTTTTT.